Following are 26 T cell receptor beta chains from one sample sequenced in a study of technical replicates of blood from a handful of donors. The data were produced by immunoSEQ multiplex PCR, yet TCRdb's version contains in-frame clones alone and is incomplete. The sample lists about 80,000 clones; around 86% were seen once. Source material: PBMCs. The receptors derive from a human donor in good health. Some clones in this sample may be carry-over from other donors' samples.

The chain couples TRBV7-2 to TRBJ2-2; 7 bases are a match to TRBD2. CDR1 and CDR2 from the germline V gene are SGHTA and FQGNSA. The CDR3 contains 16 residues. V lost 3 bases and J lost 4; bases outside the gene matches: 8. CDR3 amino acids: CASSFSSGGSTGELFF. The CDR3 DNA sequence: TGTGCCAGCAGCTTCTCCAGTGGCGGGAGCACCGGGGAGCTGTTTTTT.

DNA of the CDR3: TGTGCCAGCAGGCTCATTGGGGAGATGACAGATACGCAGTATTTT. Residues: CASRLIGEMTDTQYF. The chain joins TRBV2 to TRBJ2-3, with a possible D match to TRBD2 (5 bases). The CDR3 has 15 residues. V lost 6 bases, J lost 3 bases, and 16 bases lay in between. Germline-derived CDR1 and CDR2 are SNHLY and FYNNEI.

V and J are TRBV6-5 and TRBJ2-1, with a weak D call TRBD2 (6 bases). This CDR3 has 16 amino acids. Trimming cost V 0 bases and J 0 bases, with 9 bases left between them. Germline V gives CDR1 MNHEY, CDR2 SVGAGI. This chain's CDR3 is CASSYSGRGSYNEQFF. CDR3 coding DNA: TGTGCCAGCAGTTACTCTGGGCGGGGCTCCTACAATGAGCAGTTCTTC.

This clone is a singleton in its sample. The CDR3 spells CASNWGGTEAFF. In nucleotides, the CDR3 is TGTGCCAGCAATTGGGGGGGCACTGAAGCTTTCTTT. This rearrangement joins TRBV7-9 to TRBJ1-1, with D possibly matching TRBD1 (5 bases). The CDR3 runs to 12 residues. In germline, CDR1 is SEHNR, CDR2 FQNEAQ (reference sequence). Trimming pared 7 bases from V and 4 bases from J, leaving 10 bases between.

This rearrangement joins TRBV30 to TRBJ1-1; 7 bases map to TRBD1. The CDR3 runs to 11 residues. V was clipped by 2 bases and J by 11 bases; unmatched bases: 5. Germline V gives CDR1 GTSNPN, CDR2 SVGIG (reference sequence). The DNA of the CDR3 is TGTGCCTGGAGTAGGGGGCAGGGTGCTTTCTTT. Encoded protein: CAWSRGQGAFF.

This chain links TRBV7-3 with TRBJ2-1; tentative D call: TRBD2 (5 bases). Germline CDR1 SGHTA, CDR2 FQGTGA. The length of the CDR3 is 16 residues. The ends were cut back, 0 bases at V and 4 bases at J, with 13 bases in the middle. CDR3 residues: CASSLTSGGSYNEQFF. The CDR3 DNA reads TGTGCCAGCAGCTTAACGTCGGGCGGGTCATACAATGAGCAGTTCTTC.

The chain couples TRBV6-4 to TRBJ2-5; 9 bases agree with TRBD2. Trimming removed 0 bases from V and 2 bases from J; junction bases left unmatched: 7. The CDR3 sequence is 17 residues long. Germline V gene lookup returns CDR1 MRHNA and CDR2 SNTAGT. The CDR3 is CASSDSRASGVQETQYF. The CDR3 nucleotides are TGTGCCAGCAGTGACTCTAGGGCTAGCGGGGTACAAGAGACCCAGTACTTC.

The table lists this clone with a count of one. This chain uses TRBV5-1 with TRBJ2-7; tentatively, D is TRBD1 (5 bases). The V end was cut by 5 bases, the J end by 6 bases, with 21 bases between. CDR1 is SGHRS and CDR2 is YFSETQ in the germline V gene. This CDR3 is built from 15 residues. CDR3 sequence reads: CASSLRSQGFSEQYF. As DNA, the CDR3 is TGCGCCAGCAGTCTTCGGAGCCAGGGTTTCTCCGAGCAGTACTTC.

The chain joins TRBV5-8 to TRBJ2-5, with 11 bases identical to TRBD2. Per the germline V gene, CDR1 is SGHTS and CDR2 is YDEGEE. CDR3 size: 15 residues. V gave up 3 bases and J gave up 3 bases; unmatched junction bases: 4. This CDR3 is CASSWRGLAEETQYF. The CDR3 DNA reads as TGTGCCAGCAGCTGGCGGGGACTAGCGGAAGAGACCCAGTACTTC.

CDR3 protein: CASSLGQLATNEKLFF. For the CDR3, the DNA is TGCGCCAGCAGCCTGGGACAGCTTGCAACTAATGAAAAACTGTTTTTT. The rearrangement uses TRBV4-3 and TRBJ1-4, with 7 bases lining up with TRBD1. V lost 4 bases to trimming and J lost 0 bases; unmatched junction nucleotides: 5. The CDR3 spans 16 residues. The germline gives CDR1 LGHNA, CDR2 YSLEER.

V gene TRBV20-1 combines with J gene TRBJ1-4, with a possible D match to TRBD1 (5 bases). With 6 bases removed from V and 10 bases from J, the gap between germline ends came to 12 bases. CDR1 and CDR2 (germline): DFQATT, SNEGSKA (reference sequence). The CDR3 runs 11 residues. The CDR3 loop is CSAETERKLFF. The CDR3 DNA is TGCAGTGCGGAGACAGAAAGAAAACTGTTTTTT.

Written as DNA, the CDR3 is TGTGCCAGCAGGCCGGGACAGGGTGACAATCAGCCCCAGCATTTT. Translation gives CASRPGQGDNQPQHF. The chain joins TRBV6-6 to TRBJ1-5; 9 bases map to TRBD1. Trimming removed 6 bases from V and 3 bases from J; junction bases left unmatched: 6. The CDR3 sequence is 15 residues long. Germline V gene sequence: CDR1 MNHNY, CDR2 SVGAGI (reference sequence).

CDR3 sequence (DNA): TGTGCCAGCAGCGTAGGAGGGGGAATGAACACCGGGGAGCTGTTTTTT. Its translation is CASSVGGGMNTGELFF. The gene calls are TRBV9 and TRBJ2-2; D is perhaps TRBD1 (6 bases). Germline V gene data show CDR1 as SGDLS and CDR2 as YYNGEE. The germline V and J ends were trimmed by 0 bases and 1 base, with 10 bases remaining between them. This CDR3 has 16 amino acids.

The chain joins TRBV15 to TRBJ2-1; possibly TRBD2 for D (6 bases). The V end was cut by 7 bases, the J end by 7 bases, with 17 bases between. The CDR3 runs to 14 residues. CDR1 LNHNV and CDR2 YYDKDF come from the germline V gene (reference sequence). CDR3 amino acids: CATTRDGGANEQFF. CDR3 coding DNA: TGTGCCACCACCAGGGACGGAGGGGCGAATGAGCAGTTCTTC.

The rearrangement joins TRBV5-4 to TRBJ2-3, with D possibly being TRBD1 (6 bases). Between the trimmed V and J ends, which lost 1 base and 3 bases, there was a span of 12 bases. Germline V CDR1 and CDR2: SGHNT, YYREEE (reference sequence). The CDR3 consists of 15 residues. Written as DNA, the CDR3 is TGTGCCAGCAGCTTGAAACAGGGAAGGACAGATACGCAGTATTTT. Protein product: CASSLKQGRTDTQYF.

The V and J genes are TRBV7-9 and TRBJ2-7; 12 positions match TRBD1. The CDR3 is 17 amino acids. After removal of 5 bases from V and 1 base from J, the junction contained 9 bases not matched to a gene. The germline gives CDR1 SEHNR, CDR2 FQNEAQ (reference sequence). The CDR3 here is CASSLGTGGRGSYEQYF. Here the CDR3 DNA reads TGTGCCAGCAGCCTTGGGACAGGGGGCCGAGGTTCCTACGAGCAGTACTTC.

The chain uses TRBV7-9 and TRBJ2-6; no clear D. Germline V CDR1 and CDR2: SEHNR, FQNEAQ (reference sequence). The CDR3 runs 15 residues. Trimming pared 1 base from V and 0 bases from J, leaving 4 bases between. The DNA of the CDR3 is TGTGCCAGCAGCTTAGATAGCTCTGGGGCCAACGTCCTGACTTTC. Protein sequence: CASSLDSSGANVLTF.

The table lists this clone with a count of one. This chain links TRBV7-7 with TRBJ2-7, with TRBD2 matching over 11 bases. The CDR3 extends over 21 amino acids. From germline, CDR1 is SSHAT and CDR2 FNYEAQ (reference sequence). The J segment lost 0 bases and the V segment lost 6 bases, leaving 22 bases of the junction unmatched. The CDR3 sequence: CASRSLIYIAGGPTFSYEQYF. CDR3 in DNA: TGTGCCAGCAGAAGCTTAATTTATATAGCGGGGGGGCCGACCTTCTCCTACGAGCAGTACTTC.

The chain links TRBV7-3 to TRBJ2-5, with TRBD1 identical over 10 bases. There are 15 residues in the CDR3. The germline V gene encodes CDR1 SGHTA and CDR2 FQGTGA. The V gene end was trimmed by 5 bases and the J gene end by 3 bases; junction bases not matched to a gene: 6. The CDR3 is CASSRGTGEEETQYF. The CDR3 DNA reads TGTGCCAGCAGCCGGGGGACAGGGGAAGAAGAGACCCAGTACTTC.

The chain links TRBV6-1 to TRBJ2-5, with TRBD2 matching over 13 bases. Germline CDR1 reads MNHNS; CDR2 reads SASEGT. The CDR3 is 15 residues long. The junction had 10 bases not matched to a gene; V was cut back by 11 bases and J by 4 bases. The DNA for the CDR3 is TGTGCCGGGACACTAGCGGGGGGGCCGGGAGAGACCCAGTACTTC. Protein product: CAGTLAGGPGETQYF.

V usage is TRBV20-1 and J usage is TRBJ2-1; TRBD1 aligns across 8 bases. The CDR3 runs 11 residues. Trimming cost V 5 bases and J 10 bases; bases outside gene matches: 4. Germline V gives CDR1 DFQATT, CDR2 SNEGSKA (reference sequence). CDR3 sequence (DNA): TGCAGTGCTCAGGACAGGGACGAGCAGTTCTTC. Its protein is CSAQDRDEQFF.

The chain employs TRBV19 and TRBJ1-6; 11 nucleotides line up with TRBD1. CDR1 and CDR2 (germline): LNHDA, SQIVND (reference sequence). With 5 bases clipped from V and 3 bases from J, the junction kept 3 bases outside the gene matches. This CDR3 contains 16 residues. The CDR3 sequence is CASSLGTGGYNSPLHF. The DNA for the CDR3 is TGTGCCAGTAGTCTAGGGACAGGGGGCTATAATTCACCCCTCCACTTT.

This chain joins TRBV5-6 and TRBJ2-7; tentative D call: TRBD2 (5 bases). Trimming removed 6 bases at V and 0 bases at J, with 13 bases between. This CDR3 comprises 14 residues. CDR1 is SGHDT and CDR2 is YYEEEE in the germline V gene. Written as DNA, the CDR3 is TGTGCCAGCACCGAGGCAGCGGACTCCTACGAGCAGTACTTC. Amino acid sequence: CASTEAADSYEQYF.

This clone appeared once. The chain links TRBV12-5 to TRBJ1-5; D is perhaps TRBD1 (6 bases). Germline CDR1 is LGHNT and CDR2 is FRNRAP. The CDR3 is made up of 16 amino acids. With 6 bases removed from V and 7 bases from J, the gap between germline ends came to 22 bases. CDR3 protein: CASGISVGAYRQPQHF. CDR3 DNA: TGTGCTAGTGGAATATCCGTGGGGGCCTACCGCCAGCCCCAGCATTTT.

The V and J genes are TRBV5-1 and TRBJ1-1; D is ambiguous. Germline V gives CDR1 SGHRS, CDR2 YFSETQ. V shed 4 bases and J shed 1 base, with 17 bases lying between them. CDR3 length: 16 amino acids. Here the CDR3 reads CASSTGVRLSNTEAFF. For the CDR3, the DNA is TGCGCCAGCAGCACCGGTGTGCGCCTATCGAACACTGAAGCTTTCTTT. The full variable domain, in which reference TRBV5-1 and TRBJ1-1 provide the parts outside the CDR3, is KAGVTQTPRYLIKTRGQQVTLSCSPISGHRSVSWYQQTPGQGLQFLFEYFSETQRNKGNFPGRFSGRQFSNSRSEMNVSTLELGDSALYLCASSTGVRLSNTEAFFGQGTRLTVV.

CDR3 in amino acids: CASSPRQSADTQYF. The CDR3 DNA follows: TGTGCCAGCTCACCACGACAGAGCGCAGATACGCAGTATTTT. The chain couples TRBV18 to TRBJ2-3, with D tentatively TRBD1 (5 bases). Germline V lookup: CDR1 KGHSH, CDR2 LQKENI. V shed 1 base and J shed 4 bases, with 9 bases lying between them. This CDR3 spans 14 amino acids. Full variable domain (rest looked up from reference TRBV18 and TRBJ2-3): NAGVMQNPRHLVRRRGQEARLRCSPMKGHSHVYWYRQLPEEGLKFMVYLQKENIIDESGMPKERFSAEFPKEGPSILRIQQVVRGDSAAYFCASSPRQSADTQYFGPGTRLTVL.